The 29 T cell receptor beta chains below come from one sample, sequenced in a study of tumor and adjacent non-tumor tissue in lung cancer. TCRbeta libraries were built with three rounds of nested PCR, modified from ARM-PCR. Each CDR3 protein is one row after TCRdb ran MiXCR on the multiplex PCR reads. The profile covers around 210,000 distinct CDR3 sequences, with around 70% appearing a single time and under 30% taken by the ten largest. RNA was extracted from bulk tissue without any cell sorting. The sample consisted of lung tumor tissue. Every receptor here comes from a man in his 60s with non-small cell lung cancer.

This clonotype was found many times. The chain is built from TRBV11-2 and TRBJ2-5; 14 positions agree with TRBD2. Trimming cost V 2 bases and J 3 bases; bases outside gene matches: 2. CDR1 SGHAT and CDR2 FQNNGV come from the germline V gene. The CDR3 runs to 16 residues. Here the CDR3 reads CASSLTTSGGEETQYF. CDR3 DNA: TGTGCCAGCAGCTTAACGACTAGCGGGGGGGAAGAGACCCAGTACTTC.

This clonotype was seen a handful of times. A read error may produce the germline difference seen at one junction end. The CDR3 nucleotides are TGCGCCAGCGGTACAGGGTCGAAGACTGAAGCTTTCTTC. Translating it yields CASGTGSKTEAFF. The rearrangement links TRBV4-3 to TRBJ1-1, with D perhaps TRBD1 (6 bases). CDR3 size: 13 residues. Germline CDR1 is LGHNA and CDR2 is YSLEER.

The J gene is TRBJ2-3, the V gene TRBV7-3; 8 bases are shared with TRBD2. The CDR3 length is 13 residues. The J segment lost 6 bases and the V segment lost 4 bases, leaving 3 bases of the junction unmatched. Germline V gene data show CDR1 as SGHTA and CDR2 as FQGTGA. In DNA, the CDR3 is TGTGCCAGCAGCTCCGCTAGCGGGGATACGCAGTATTTT. This codes for CASSSASGDTQYF.

This clonotype appeared once. One end of the junction is discordant with germline, which a read error may explain. This rearrangement joins TRBV11-1 to TRBJ2-6; 8 positions agree with TRBD1. This CDR3 spans 16 amino acids. Germline V gives CDR1 SGHAT, CDR2 FQDESV (reference sequence). The CDR3 spells CVSSLGTGSGANVLTF. In DNA form, the CDR3 reads TGTGTCAGCAGCTTAGGGACAGGCTCTGGGGCCAACGTCCTGACTTTC.

About this clonotype itself: A read error may account for a junction end that differs from germline. CDR3 in DNA: TGTGCCAGCAGTGAATCTCGGGGAAAAGAGACCCCGTACTTC. Translation: CASSESRGKETPYF. The V gene is TRBV6-1, the J gene TRBJ2-5; perhaps TRBD2 as D (5 bases). There are 14 residues in the CDR3. Germline CDR1 is MNHNS and CDR2 is SASEGT.

A note on this clonotype: This is likely a read error, given that the CDR3 carries no conserved phenylalanine or tryptophan at its end. The DNA is omitted, as the CDR3 cannot be located on it reliably, and the CDR3 follows TCRdb's listing. V usage is TRBV4-1 and J usage is TRBJ1-2; the D call of TRBD1 is as the table states it, not checked on the DNA. Germline lookup yields CDR1 MGHRA and CDR2 YSYEKL. The CDR3 has 18 amino acids, counting both end residues. CDR3 sequence reads: CASSQVMGGDRGSYGYTS.

In the case of this clonotype: At one end, the junction sequence differs from germline, possibly due to a read error. J is TRBJ2-7 and V is TRBV6-5; perhaps TRBD1 as D (8 bases). This CDR3 comprises 13 residues. Per germline, CDR1 MNHEY and CDR2 SVGAGI. CDR3 loop: CASSGQGGYGQYF. The CDR3 nucleotides are TGTGCCAGCAGTGGACAGGGAGGGTACGGGCAGTACTTC.

This chain uses TRBV6-5 with TRBJ2-6; 8 nucleotides match TRBD1. The V gene's germline CDR1 is MNHEY and CDR2 SVGAGI. This CDR3 is 18 amino acids long. With V trimmed by 7 bases and J by 8 bases, 19 bases remained unmatched. CDR3 in DNA: TGTGCCAGCAATATAGGGACAGGAGTCATTCGGGGGTCCAACGTCCTGACTTTC. Translating gives CASNIGTGVIRGSNVLTF.

The chain recombines TRBV20-1 with TRBJ2-1, with a tentative D call TRBD2 (6 bases). The germline CDR1 and CDR2 sequences are DFQATT and SNEGSKA (reference sequence). Deletions cut 3 bases from V and 4 bases from J, with 13 bases between. There are 14 residues in the CDR3. CDR3 DNA sequence: TGCAGTGCTAGTGTGGGGACTTCTTACAATGAGCAGTTCTTC. This gives the protein CSASVGTSYNEQFF.

This clonotype was seen only a few times. The germline gene is not matched at one end of the junction; a read error may be the cause. This rearrangement joins TRBV6-5 to TRBJ2-1; D perhaps matches TRBD2 (6 bases). The CDR3 has 18 residues. The germline CDR1 and CDR2 sequences are MNHEY and SVGAGI. This CDR3 is CASSYGGSGDSNYNEQFF. In DNA form, the CDR3 reads TGTGCCAGCAGTTACGGGGGTTCGGGGGACTCTAATTACAATGAGCAATTCTTC.

This clonotype was observed a handful of times. This clone may be a read error of a much larger clone one base away. This chain links TRBV6-2 or TRBV6-3 with TRBJ2-5, with 7 bases lining up with TRBD2. Germline CDR1 MNHEY, CDR2 SVGEGT. V lost 7 bases, J lost 7 bases, and 9 bases stayed unmatched. The CDR3 length is 13 residues. This chain's CDR3 is CASNRGSHATQYF. The CDR3 region has the DNA TGTGCCAGCAATCGCGGGAGCCATGCGACCCAGTACTTC.

The chain employs TRBV6-5 and TRBJ2-3; TRBD1 matches at 8 bases. The V and J ends lost 10 bases and 4 bases, in that order; junction bases with no gene match: 7. Germline CDR1 reads MNHEY; CDR2 reads SVGAGI. The length of the CDR3 is 13 residues. For the CDR3, the DNA is TGTGCCAACAGGAAACAGGGGGCAGATACGCAGTATTTT. Translating it yields CANRKQGADTQYF.

V and J are TRBV20-1 and TRBJ2-5; D unclear. CDR3 length equals 13 residues. The V end lost 0 bases, the J end lost 6 bases, and 11 bases lay between the germline ends. Germline V gives CDR1 DFQATT, CDR2 SNEGSKA (reference sequence). The CDR3 reads CSARDKSVQTQYF. CDR3 sequence (DNA): TGCAGTGCTAGAGATAAGTCAGTGCAGACCCAGTACTTC.

This sequence joins TRBV20-1 and TRBJ2-3; D is unclear. Germline V gives CDR1 DFQATT, CDR2 SNEGSKA (reference sequence). The CDR3 loop spans 14 amino acids. The V end lost 0 bases, the J end lost 4 bases, and 11 bases lay between the germline ends. CDR3 residues: CSARDLRWADTQYF. DNA of the CDR3: TGCAGTGCTAGAGATTTGAGGTGGGCAGATACGCAGTATTTT.

On this clonotype itself: At one end the junction does not follow the germline gene, possibly because of a read error. The J gene is TRBJ2-5, the V gene TRBV11-2, with TRBD1 matching 7 bases. The CDR3 is 13 residues long. Germline lookup yields CDR1 SGHAT and CDR2 FQNNGV. CDR3 region: CPSSTTGEEAQYF. In DNA, the CDR3 is TGTCCCAGCAGCACTACAGGGGAAGAGGCCCAGTACTTC.

In the case of this clonotype: A single base separates this from a much larger clone, so it may be a read error. V is TRBV12-3 or TRBV12-4 and J is TRBJ1-6, with 8 bases aligning to TRBD1. The CDR3 loop spans 15 amino acids. V was pared by 6 bases and J by 9 bases, with 10 bases of the junction left unmatched. CDR3 in amino acids: CASSDRGSGGSPLHF. The CDR3, as DNA: TGTGCCAGCAGCGACAGGGGATCTGGGGGTTCACCCCTCCACTTT.

This clonotype has a count of ten or more. The V gene is TRBV6-6, the J gene TRBJ2-3; D call uncertain. V gave up 6 bases and J gave up 6 bases, with 7 bases separating them. In germline, CDR1 is MNHNY, CDR2 SVGAGI (reference sequence). The CDR3 contains 11 residues. CDR3 nucleotides: TGTGCCAGCAGCAATAGTGATACGCAGTATTTT. Translation gives CASSNSDTQYF.

Comments on this clonotype: The germline gene is not matched at one end of the junction; a read error may be the cause. This chain joins TRBV5-5 and TRBJ2-1; D not certain. CDR3 length equals 14 residues. CDR1 is SGHKS and CDR2 is YYEKEE in the germline V gene (reference sequence). The CDR3: CASRSTSIYNEHFF. CDR3 DNA sequence: TGTGCCAGCAGGTCGACAAGTATCTACAATGAGCACTTCTTC.

The genes are TRBV4-2 and TRBJ1-6; 9 bases are a match to TRBD1. There are 18 residues in the CDR3. Trimming at V came to 7 bases and at J to 7 bases, leaving 17 bases not matched to a gene. Per germline, CDR1 LGHNA and CDR2 YNFKEQ. The chain's CDR3 is CASIHSLGTGLTNSPLHF. DNA of the CDR3: TGTGCCAGCATCCACTCACTAGGGACAGGGTTAACAAATTCACCCCTCCACTTT.

With regard to this clonotype: An end of the junction differs from the germline gene, which may be a read error. The chain links TRBV6-1 to TRBJ2-6; possible D gene TRBD1, 5 bases. The CDR3 is made up of 17 amino acids. Germline CDR1 is MNHNS and CDR2 is SASEGT. CDR3 loop: CASIPGSEGSGANVLTF. In DNA form, the CDR3 reads TGTGCCAGCATACCCGGGTCCGAAGGCTCTGGGGCCAATGTCCTGACTTTC.

This clonotype was seen just once. It is likely a read error, because the conserved phenylalanine at the end of the CDR3 is missing. This sequence joins TRBV20-1 and TRBJ1-2; the match to TRBD1 covers 9 bases. Germline V gene sequence: CDR1 DFQATT, CDR2 SNEGSKA (reference sequence). The CDR3 has 15 residues. The CDR3 DNA reads TGCAGTGCTAGAGACATACAGGGGGCTAATTATGGCTACACCTGC. This codes for CSARDIQGANYGYTC.

Points on this clonotype: The missing conserved phenylalanine or tryptophan at the end of this CDR3 makes a read error likely. The rearrangement uses TRBV11-1 and TRBJ2-3; 8 bases are shared with TRBD2. CDR1 and CDR2 (germline): SGHAT, FQDESV (reference sequence). V gave up 6 bases and J gave up 4 bases; unmatched junction bases: 15. The CDR3 is 17 amino acids. The CDR3 is CASSPGTRESGADTQYL. CDR3 nucleotides: TGTGCCAGCAGTCCCGGGACTAGAGAGAGTGGGGCAGATACGCAGTATCTT.

As concerns this clonotype: Sequence at one end of the junction differs from germline and may be a read error. V usage is TRBV5-4 and J usage is TRBJ2-3, with D unresolved. Looked up from germline, CDR1 is SGHNT and CDR2 is YYREEE (reference sequence). This CDR3 spans 13 amino acids. The DNA for the CDR3 is TGTGCCAACAGCTTCACATGTCAAGATACGCAGTATTTT. Its protein is CANSFTCQDTQYF.

The chain's CDR3 is CASSPFTAGDTEAFF. The CDR3 DNA sequence: TGTGCCAGCAGTCCCTTTACGGCGGGGGACACTGAAGCTTTCTTT. The chain recombines TRBV6-5 with TRBJ1-1, with D perhaps TRBD1 (5 bases). Trimming removed 5 bases from V and 3 bases from J, with 16 bases in between. This CDR3 has 15 amino acids. Germline lookup yields CDR1 MNHEY and CDR2 SVGAGI.

J is TRBJ2-7 and V is TRBV20-1; 9 nucleotides agree with TRBD1. After removal of 3 bases from V and 0 bases from J, the junction contained 3 bases not matched to a gene. Germline V lookup: CDR1 DFQATT, CDR2 SNEGSKA (reference sequence). The CDR3 runs 14 residues. CDR3 protein: CSASGQGSSYEQYF. The CDR3 region has the DNA TGCAGTGCTAGCGGACAGGGGAGCTCCTACGAGCAGTACTTC.

As for this clonotype: One end of the junction fails to match germline, which may point to a read error. The chain is built from TRBV20-1 and TRBJ1-5; D remains ambiguous. The CDR3 runs 15 residues. Germline-derived CDR1 and CDR2 are DFQATT and SNEGSKA (reference sequence). CDR3 in amino acids: CSARVGLYSYQPQHF. DNA of the CDR3: TGTAGTGCTAGGGTAGGGCTCTATAGCTATCAGCCCCAGCATTTT.

In its sample, this clonotype was seen many times. This rearrangement joins TRBV12-3 or TRBV12-4 to TRBJ1-2; D not resolved. V lost 4 bases and J lost 4, with 13 bases in between. The CDR3 sequence is 14 residues long. CDR3 nucleotide sequence: TGTGCCAGCAGTTCGGGCCGGTCGGGCTATGGCTACACCTTC. It encodes CASSSGRSGYGYTF.

This chain links TRBV20-1 with TRBJ2-3, with 9 positions matching TRBD2. With V trimmed by 4 bases and J by 2 bases, 19 bases remained unmatched. The CDR3 extends over 19 amino acids. The germline CDR1 and CDR2 sequences are DFQATT and SNEGSKA (reference sequence). The CDR3 DNA is TGCAGTGCTACAGTAAACCTACGGTGGGCTAGCGGGAACACAGATACGCAGTATTTT. It is translated as CSATVNLRWASGNTDTQYF.

This clonotype was seen repeatedly, ten times or more. The CDR3: CASSPVGTFTTGELFF. CDR3 DNA sequence: TGCGCCAGCAGCCCTGTTGGGACATTTACAACCGGGGAGCTGTTTTTT. The rearrangement uses TRBV4-1 and TRBJ2-2, with D possibly being TRBD1 (6 bases). V was pared by 4 bases and J by 5 bases, with 17 bases between. This CDR3 comprises 16 residues. Per germline, CDR1 MGHRA and CDR2 YSYEKL.